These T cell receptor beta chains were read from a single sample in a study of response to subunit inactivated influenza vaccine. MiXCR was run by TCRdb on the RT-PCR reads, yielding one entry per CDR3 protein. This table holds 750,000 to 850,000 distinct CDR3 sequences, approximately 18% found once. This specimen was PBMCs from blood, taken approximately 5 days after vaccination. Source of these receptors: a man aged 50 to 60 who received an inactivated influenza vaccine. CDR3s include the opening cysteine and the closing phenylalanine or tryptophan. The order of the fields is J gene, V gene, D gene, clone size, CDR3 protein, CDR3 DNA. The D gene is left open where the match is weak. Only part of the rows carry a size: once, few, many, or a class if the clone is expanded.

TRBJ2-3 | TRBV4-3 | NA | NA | CASSQVDADTQYF | TGCGCCAGCAGCCAAGTAGACGCAGATACGCAGTATTTT
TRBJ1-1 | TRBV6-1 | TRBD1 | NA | CASRVDRGNTEAFF | TGTGCCAGCAGGGTGGACAGGGGGAACACTGAAGCTTTCTTT
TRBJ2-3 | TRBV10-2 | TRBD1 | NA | CASSVRTGANTDTQYF | TGCGCCAGCAGTGTCCGGACAGGGGCCAACACAGATACGCAGTATTTT
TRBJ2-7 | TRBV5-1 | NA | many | CASSPRGSYEQYF | TGTGCCAGCAGCCCCAGGGGATCCTACGAGCAGTACTTC
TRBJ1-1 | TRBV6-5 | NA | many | CASSYRGGSEAFF | TGTGCCAGCAGTTACAGGGGAGGGTCTGAAGCTTTCTTT
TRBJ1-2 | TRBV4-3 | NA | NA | CASSQDLWRFYGYTF | TGCGCCAGCAGCCAAGATTTATGGAGGTTCTATGGCTACACCTTC
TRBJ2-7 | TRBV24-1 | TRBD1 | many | CATSETGTGEAYEQYF | TGTGCCACCAGTGAAACTGGGACAGGGGAAGCGTACGAGCAGTACTTC
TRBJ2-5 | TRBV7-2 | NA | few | CASRLVRGLQETQYF | TGTGCCAGCAGGCTGGTGCGGGGACTTCAAGAGACCCAGTACTTC
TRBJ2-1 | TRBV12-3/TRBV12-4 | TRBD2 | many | CASRLAGAYNEQFF | TGCGCCAGCAGGCTAGCGGGAGCTTACAATGAGCAGTTCTTC
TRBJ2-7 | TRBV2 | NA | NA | CASSIPLRAASYEQYF | TGTGCCAGCAGCATTCCCCTAAGGGCCGCCTCCTACGAGCAGTACTTC
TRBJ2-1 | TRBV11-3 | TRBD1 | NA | CASSPRQGVREQFF | TGTGCCAGCAGCCCTAGACAGGGGGTCAGGGAGCAGTTCTTC
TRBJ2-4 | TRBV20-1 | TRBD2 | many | CSASQREGKNIQYF | TGCAGTGCTAGTCAGCGGGAGGGAAAAAACATTCAGTACTTC
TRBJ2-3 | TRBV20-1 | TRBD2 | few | CSARPGLAGGPVSTDTQYF | TGCAGTGCTAGGCCGGGACTAGCGGGAGGGCCGGTTAGCACAGATACGCAGTATTTT
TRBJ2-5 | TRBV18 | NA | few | CASSPQTGQETQYF | TGTGCCAGCTCACCACAAACGGGCCAAGAGACCCAGTACTTC
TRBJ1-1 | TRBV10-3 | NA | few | CAISERDLNTEAFF | TGTGCCATCAGTGAGAGAGACCTGAACACTGAAGCTTTCTTT
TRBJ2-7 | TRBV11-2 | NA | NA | CASSGLRRLTYEQYF | TGTGCCAGCAGTGGTTTACGGCGCCTAACCTACGAGCAGTACTTC
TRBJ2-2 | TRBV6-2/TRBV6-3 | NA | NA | CATGRRPIGELFF | TGTGCCACTGGTCGCCGGCCAATCGGGGAGCTGTTTTTT
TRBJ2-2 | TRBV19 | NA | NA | CASSPRDLYSGELFF | TGTGCCAGTAGTCCAAGGGACCTCTATAGCGGGGAGCTGTTTTTT
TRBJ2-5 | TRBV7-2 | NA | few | CASSLVGVVQDGQYF | TGTGCCAGCAGCTTAGTCGGGGTAGTTCAGGATGGCCAGTACTTC
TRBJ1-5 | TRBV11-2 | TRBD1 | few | CASSPGQGRLNQPQHF | TGTGCCAGCAGCCCTGGACAGGGACGACTCAATCAGCCCCAGCATTTT
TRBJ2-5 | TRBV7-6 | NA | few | CASSLEFSSETQYF | TGTGCCAGCAGCTTAGAATTTAGCTCTGAGACCCAGTACTTC
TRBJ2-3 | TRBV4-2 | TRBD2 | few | CASSQGLAWDTQYF | TGTGCCAGCAGCCAAGGACTAGCATGGGATACGCAGTATTTT
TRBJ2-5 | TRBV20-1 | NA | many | CSARGSRPKGTQYF | TGCAGTGCTAGAGGTTCCCGTCCGAAAGGGACCCAGTACTTC
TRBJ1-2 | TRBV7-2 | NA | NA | CASSLNDFGYTF | TGTGCCAGCAGCTTAAATGACTTTGGCTACACCTTC
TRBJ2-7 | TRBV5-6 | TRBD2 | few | CASSSLAGFSYEQYF | TGTGCCAGCAGCTCGCTAGCGGGTTTTTCCTACGAGCAGTACTTC
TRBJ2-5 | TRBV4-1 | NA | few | CASSQGVIQETQYF | TGCGCCAGCAGCCAAGGGGTAATCCAAGAGACCCAGTACTTC
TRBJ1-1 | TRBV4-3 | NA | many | CASSQVQGTEAFF | TGCGCCAGCAGCCAAGTGCAGGGGACTGAAGCTTTCTTT
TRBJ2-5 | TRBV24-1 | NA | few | CATSDPGIRETQYF | TGTGCCACCAGTGACCCAGGGATTAGAGAGACCCAGTACTTC
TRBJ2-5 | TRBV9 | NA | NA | CASSVAWGETQYF | TGTGCCAGCAGCGTAGCCTGGGGAGAGACCCAGTACTTC
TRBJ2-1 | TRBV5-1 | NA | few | CASSKESGFEQFF | TGCGCCAGCAGCAAGGAGTCGGGGTTTGAGCAGTTCTTC
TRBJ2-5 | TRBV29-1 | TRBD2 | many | CSLSTTSVQETQYF | TGCAGCCTTTCCACGACTAGCGTGCAAGAGACCCAGTACTTC
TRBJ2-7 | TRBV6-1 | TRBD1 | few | CASSEGGTGIYEQYF | TGTGCCAGCAGTGAGGGCGGGACAGGGATCTACGAGCAGTACTTC
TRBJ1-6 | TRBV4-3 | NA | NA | CASSQGSRVASPLHF | TGCGCCAGCAGCCAGGGGAGCAGGGTGGCTTCACCCCTCCACTTT
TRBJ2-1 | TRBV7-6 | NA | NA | CASSLGSAPLGNEQFF | TGTGCCAGCAGCTTAGGGTCAGCCCCCCTGGGCAATGAGCAGTTCTTC
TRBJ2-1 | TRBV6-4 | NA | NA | CASSQMGNSYNEQFF | TGTGCCAGCAGTCAGATGGGGAACTCCTACAATGAGCAGTTCTTC